Shown below are 21 T cell receptor beta chains from a single sample sequenced in a study of T cell repertoires in cytomegalovirus infection. MiXCR was run by TCRdb on the reads, yielding one entry per CDR3 protein. Among just over 450,000 distinct CDR3 sequences, about 42% were seen once, and the ten largest hold about 45%. Their cognate antigens are unknown. Source: cultured PBMCs, taken from culture after CMV antigen stimulation. These receptors originate from a human donor in good health (CMV status not recorded). Some clones in this sample may be carry-over from other donors' samples.

V is TRBV7-2 and J is TRBJ1-2; D is possibly TRBD1 (5 bases). V gave up 4 bases and J gave up 4 bases, with 13 bases separating them. Germline CDR1 SGHTA, CDR2 FQGNSA. The CDR3 spans 14 residues. CDR3 DNA: TGTGCCAGCAGCTCCACGTGGGGGAGCTATGGCTACACCTTC. Residues: CASSSTWGSYGYTF.

J is TRBJ2-3 and V is TRBV7-2; TRBD2 matches 11 bases. V trimming: 5 bases; J trimming: 6 bases; junction bases outside the gene matches: 7. The CDR3 runs to 15 residues. CDR1 is SGHTA and CDR2 is FQGNSA in the germline V gene. CDR3 in amino acids: CASSRIAGGSDTQYF. CDR3 DNA sequence: TGTGCCAGCAGCAGGATAGCGGGGGGGTCTGATACGCAGTATTTT. The whole variable domain, remainder taken from reference TRBV7-2 and TRBJ2-3, is GAGVSQSPSNKVTEKGKDVELRCDPISGHTALYWYRQSLGQGLEFLIYFQGNSAPDKSGLPSDRFSAERTGGSVSTLTIQRTQQEDSAVYLCASSRIAGGSDTQYFGPGTRLTVL.

A word on this clonotype: This likely comes from a read error, as the CDR3 has no conserved phenylalanine or tryptophan at its end. The rearrangement links TRBV28 to TRBJ2-7, with D unclear. This CDR3 has 14 residues. V dropped 4 bases and J dropped 3 bases, with 13 bases sitting between them. Germline V CDR1 and CDR2: MDHEN, SYDVKM. The CDR3 sequence is CASSSHGYSYEQYS. CDR3 nucleotides: TGTGCCAGCAGTTCCCACGGGTATAGCTACGAGCAGTACTCC.

The chain recombines TRBV6-1 with TRBJ2-1, with no clear D. The V end lost 3 bases, the J end lost 5 bases, and 8 bases lay between the germline ends. The CDR3 has 13 residues. Germline-derived CDR1 and CDR2 are MNHNS and SASEGT. CDR3 region: CASSDIRDNEQFF. CDR3 in DNA: TGTGCCAGCAGTGACATTAGGGACAATGAGCAGTTCTTC.

The V and J genes are TRBV20-1 and TRBJ2-3; TRBD2 agrees at 10 bases. CDR1 and CDR2 (germline): DFQATT, SNEGSKA (reference sequence). V trimming: 3 bases; J trimming: 2 bases; junction bases outside the gene matches: 8. CDR3 size: 16 residues. The CDR3 DNA reads as TGCAGTGCTAGGGCTTGGACTAGCGGACTCACAGATACGCAGTATTTT. Amino acids: CSARAWTSGLTDTQYF.

This clonotype was detected only a few times. CDR3 residues: CASSFFDIYEQYF. The CDR3 nucleotides are TGTGCCAGCAGCTTCTTCGATATCTACGAGCAGTACTTC. The chain links TRBV7-2 to TRBJ2-7, with unresolved D. CDR1 and CDR2 from the germline V gene are SGHTA and FQGNSA. This CDR3 has 13 amino acids. The V end lost 3 bases, the J end lost 3 bases, and 9 bases lay between the germline ends.

The V call is TRBV5-4, the J call TRBJ2-7; the D call may be TRBD1 or TRBD2 (6 bases each). Trimming removed 4 bases at V and 5 bases at J, with 19 bases between. Looked up from germline, CDR1 is SGHNT and CDR2 is YYREEE (reference sequence). The CDR3 has 15 amino acids. The DNA for the CDR3 is TGTGCCAGCAGCCTCGCAGGGACGGGGGCTCACGAGCAGTACTTC. Its protein product is CASSLAGTGAHEQYF.

This clonotype was observed a handful of times. The chain is built from TRBV7-2 and TRBJ1-2, with 8 bases identical to TRBD1. CDR1 and CDR2 from the germline V gene are SGHTA and FQGNSA. Trimming removed 5 bases from V and 6 bases from J; junction bases left unmatched: 8. CDR3 length: 14 residues. The CDR3 spells CASSIQGVFNGYTF. DNA for the CDR3: TGTGCCAGCAGCATACAGGGGGTCTTTAATGGCTACACCTTC.

V gene TRBV7-8 combines with J gene TRBJ1-4; no clear D. V lost 2 bases, J lost 0 bases, and 13 bases lay in between. There are 17 residues in the CDR3. The V gene's germline CDR1 is SGHVS and CDR2 FQNEAQ. The DNA for the CDR3 is TGTGCCAGCAGCTTATCTGTCTACTCGACAACTAATGAAAAACTGTTTTTT. Amino acid sequence: CASSLSVYSTTNEKLFF. The whole variable domain, remainder taken from reference TRBV7-8 and TRBJ1-4, is GAGVSQSPRYKVAKRGQDVALRCDPISGHVSLFWYQQALGQGPEFLTYFQNEAQLDKSGLPSDRFFAERPEGSVSTLKIQRTQQEDSAVYLCASSLSVYSTTNEKLFFGSGTQLSVL.

V and J are TRBV15 and TRBJ2-1; 10 bases agree with TRBD2. The CDR3 contains 16 residues. After removal of 3 bases from V and 8 bases from J, the junction contained 10 bases not matched to a gene. In germline, CDR1 is LNHNV, CDR2 YYDKDF (reference sequence). The DNA for the CDR3 is TGTGCCACCAGCAGGATCCAGCGGGGGGGCTTAGATGAGCAGTTCTTC. Its protein product is CATSRIQRGGLDEQFF.

This clonotype was counted many times. V gene TRBV10-3 combines with J gene TRBJ1-5; D gene ambiguous. The CDR3 runs 12 residues. Per germline, CDR1 ENHRY and CDR2 SYGVKD. The V end was cut by 1 base, the J end by 3 bases, with 1 base between. CDR3 coding DNA: TGTGCCATCAGTGAGTACAATCAGCCCCAGCATTTT. Its protein is CAISEYNQPQHF.

This chain links TRBV7-9 with TRBJ2-7, with D perhaps matching TRBD1 or TRBD2 (6 bases each). Trimming took off 5 bases at V and 6 bases at J, with 11 bases between the two ends. From germline, CDR1 is SEHNR and CDR2 FQNEAQ (reference sequence). The CDR3 is made up of 12 amino acids. The CDR3 here is CASSPSGAEQYF. In DNA form, the CDR3 reads TGTGCCAGCAGCCCATCGGGGGCCGAGCAGTACTTC.

This clonotype was counted ten times or more. The V call is TRBV7-2, the J call TRBJ2-3; D remains ambiguous. The CDR3 has 17 amino acids. Germline CDR1 SGHTA, CDR2 FQGNSA. V was trimmed by 4 bases and J by 1 base, leaving 18 bases between them. The chain's CDR3 is CASSSSRVGRRTDTQYF. For the CDR3, the DNA is TGTGCCAGCAGCTCCTCTCGGGTCGGAAGGCGCACAGATACGCAGTATTTT. Full variable domain (rest looked up from reference TRBV7-2 and TRBJ2-3): GAGVSQSPSNKVTEKGKDVELRCDPISGHTALYWYRQSLGQGLEFLIYFQGNSAPDKSGLPSDRFSAERTGGSVSTLTIQRTQQEDSAVYLCASSSSRVGRRTDTQYFGPGTRLTVL.

The chain uses TRBV11-2 and TRBJ2-2; either TRBD1 or TRBD2 may fit D (5 bases each). Germline V CDR1 and CDR2: SGHAT, FQNNGV. The CDR3 extends over 16 amino acids. The germline V and J ends were trimmed by 4 bases and 8 bases, with 20 bases remaining between them. This CDR3 reads CASSSGTGEPSGELFF. CDR3 bases: TGTGCCAGCAGCTCGGGGACCGGGGAGCCTTCGGGGGAGCTGTTTTTT.

The CDR3 spells CASSLVQGQPQHF. CDR3 coding DNA: TGTGCCAGCAGCTTAGTTCAGGGTCAGCCCCAGCATTTT. V usage is TRBV7-2 and J usage is TRBJ1-5; a weak D match, TRBD1 (5 bases). The CDR3 spans 13 residues. CDR1 and CDR2 (germline): SGHTA, FQGNSA. Trimming took off 1 base at V and 6 bases at J, with 7 bases between the two ends.

In this sample, this clonotype turned up a few times. This chain uses TRBV7-2 with TRBJ2-7, with 7 bases fitting TRBD1. CDR3 length equals 15 residues. CDR1 and CDR2 from the germline V gene are SGHTA and FQGNSA. Germline trimming cut 5 bases from V and 1 base from J; bases unmatched to any gene: 8. The CDR3 DNA follows: TGTGCCAGCAGCCCTCGCCAGGGGGTTTCCTACGAGCAGTACTTC. Its protein is CASSPRQGVSYEQYF.

This clonotype was seen a few times. Being one base from a much bigger clone, this may be a read error. The CDR3 DNA reads TGTGCCAGCACCTACACAGATACGCAGTATTTT. It translates to CASTYTDTQYF. V and J are TRBV2 and TRBJ2-3; D is unresolved. The germline V and J ends were trimmed by 7 bases and 2 bases, with 4 bases remaining between them. The CDR3 is made up of 11 amino acids. Germline CDR1 and CDR2: SNHLY and FYNNEI.

The V and J genes are TRBV7-2 and TRBJ2-6; D ambiguous. Between the trimmed V and J ends, which lost 5 bases and 0 bases, there was a span of 11 bases. This CDR3 comprises 16 residues. CDR1 and CDR2 (germline): SGHTA, FQGNSA. As DNA, the CDR3 is TGTGCCAGCAGCGATAGTGGCCTCTCTGGGGCCAACGTCCTGACTTTC. Its protein is CASSDSGLSGANVLTF.

DNA for the CDR3: TGTGCCAGCAGCTTAGTAAGGGGGCGGACGGGCACTGAAGCTTTCTTT. Translation: CASSLVRGRTGTEAFF. This chain joins TRBV11-2 and TRBJ1-1; 7 nucleotides match TRBD1. Germline V gene data show CDR1 as SGHAT and CDR2 as FQNNGV. J was trimmed by 4 bases and V by 1 base; bases with no gene match: 9. This CDR3 has 16 amino acids.

The chain is built from TRBV5-1 and TRBJ2-3; possible D gene TRBD2, 6 bases. The length of the CDR3 is 14 residues. CDR1 SGHRS and CDR2 YFSETQ come from the germline V gene. Trimming left V 1 base short and J 2 bases short, with 8 bases between. The CDR3 loop is CASSLTSPTDTQYF. DNA of the CDR3: TGCGCCAGCAGCTTGACTAGCCCCACAGATACGCAGTATTTT. Complete variable domain (other parts from reference TRBV5-1 and TRBJ2-3): KAGVTQTPRYLIKTRGQQVTLSCSPISGHRSVSWYQQTPGQGLQFLFEYFSETQRNKGNFPGRFSGRQFSNSRSEMNVSTLELGDSALYLCASSLTSPTDTQYFGPGTRLTVL.

This clonotype was seen more than once but under ten times. This chain connects TRBV7-8 to TRBJ2-1; TRBD2 aligns across 13 bases. V lost 1 base and J lost 10; bases outside the gene matches: 7. This CDR3 is 16 amino acids long. The germline gives CDR1 SGHVS, CDR2 FQNEAQ. In DNA, the CDR3 is TGTGCCAGCAGCTTAGGGACTAGCGGGAGCACTTGGGAGCAGTTCTTC. Protein product: CASSLGTSGSTWEQFF.